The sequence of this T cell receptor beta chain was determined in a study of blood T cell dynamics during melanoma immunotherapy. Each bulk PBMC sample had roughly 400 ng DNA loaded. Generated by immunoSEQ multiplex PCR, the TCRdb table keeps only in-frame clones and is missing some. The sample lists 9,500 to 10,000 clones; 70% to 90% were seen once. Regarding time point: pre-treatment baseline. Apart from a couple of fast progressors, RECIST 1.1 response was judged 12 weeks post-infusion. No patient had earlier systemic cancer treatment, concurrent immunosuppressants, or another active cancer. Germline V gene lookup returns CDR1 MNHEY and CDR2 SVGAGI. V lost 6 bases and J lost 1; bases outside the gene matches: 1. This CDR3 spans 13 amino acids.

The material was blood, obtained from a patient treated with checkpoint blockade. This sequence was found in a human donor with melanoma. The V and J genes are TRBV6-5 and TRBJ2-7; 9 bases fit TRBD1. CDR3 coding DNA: TGTGCCAGCAGAGGGACAGGGTCCTACGAGCAGTACTTC. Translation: CASRGTGSYEQYF.